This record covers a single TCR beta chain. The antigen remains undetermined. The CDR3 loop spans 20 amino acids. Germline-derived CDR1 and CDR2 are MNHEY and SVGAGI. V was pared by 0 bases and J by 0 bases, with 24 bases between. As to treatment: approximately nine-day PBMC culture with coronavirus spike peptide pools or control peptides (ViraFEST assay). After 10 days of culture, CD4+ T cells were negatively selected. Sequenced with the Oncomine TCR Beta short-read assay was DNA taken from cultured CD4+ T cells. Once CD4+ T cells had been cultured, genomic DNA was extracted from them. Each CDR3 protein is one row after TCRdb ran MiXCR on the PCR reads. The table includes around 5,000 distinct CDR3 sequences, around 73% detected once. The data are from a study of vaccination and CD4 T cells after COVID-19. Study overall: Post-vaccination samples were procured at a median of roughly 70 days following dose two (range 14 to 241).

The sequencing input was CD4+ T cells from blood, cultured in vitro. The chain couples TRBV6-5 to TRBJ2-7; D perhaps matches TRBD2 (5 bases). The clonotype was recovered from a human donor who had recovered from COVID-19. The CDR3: CASSYSILEVASVGSYEQYF. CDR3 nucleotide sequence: TGTGCCAGCAGTTACTCGATCTTGGAGGTCGCCTCAGTAGGCTCCTACGAGCAGTACTTC.